These T cell receptor beta chains were read from a single sample in a study of immune cell composition in non-small cell lung cancer. Assay used: immunoSEQ multiplex PCR; TCRdb lists only in-frame clones, some missing. The sample has thousands of clones, around 79% seen once. The source material was lung tumor tissue. The source of these receptors is a human donor with non-small cell lung cancer. Each CDR3 is given with its conserved first and last residue. Each record gives: J gene, clone size, V gene, CDR3 length, D gene, CDR3 protein, CDR3 DNA. A D gene is named only where the DNA matches it firmly. Some rows mark clone size as missing; the rest say once, few, many or name a class of expanded clone.

>TRBJ2-5|-|TRBV19|16|TRBD2
CASRTLAGGPLETQYF
TGTGCCAGTAGAACACTAGCGGGAGGGCCGTTAGAGACCCAGTACTTC
>TRBJ2-7|-|TRBV6-6|13|TRBD1
CASSRTGGGEQYF
TGTGCCAGCAGTCGGACAGGTGGGGGAGAGCAGTACTTC
>TRBJ2-1|-|TRBV29-1|13|-
CSVRSQRDNEQFF
TGCAGCGTTCGGTCACAACGGGACAATGAGCAGTTCTTC
>TRBJ2-3|-|TRBV14|22|TRBD2
CASSPDVGDRQTSGTGGDTQYF
TGTGCCAGCAGCCCGGACGTCGGGGACAGACAGACTAGCGGGACGGGCGGAGATACGCAGTATTTT
>TRBJ2-5|-|TRBV18|18|TRBD2
CASSPRTGTSGGQETQYF
TGTGCCAGCTCACCACGAACCGGGACTAGCGGGGGCCAAGAGACCCAGTACTTC
>TRBJ1-2|-|TRBV29-1|13|-
CSVEIASGGGYTF
TGCAGCGTTGAAATCGCATCCGGGGGAGGCTACACCTTC
>TRBJ1-1|once|TRBV29-1|13|TRBD1
CSVEGTGNTEAFF
TGCAGCGTTGAAGGGACAGGCAACACTGAAGCTTTCTTT
>TRBJ1-1|once|TRBV27|14|-
CASSLRGKNTEAFF
TGTGCCAGCAGTTTACGGGGGAAGAACACTGAAGCTTTCTTT
>TRBJ2-3|-|TRBV21-1|17|-
CASSKLGGGGGTDTQYF
TGTGCCAGCAGCAAACTTGGAGGGGGCGGAGGCACAGATACGCAGTATTTT
>TRBJ1-3|-|TRBV19|15|-
CASSTGTSTGNTIYF
TGTGCCAGTAGTACTGGGACATCAACTGGAAACACCATATATTTT
>TRBJ1-6|-|TRBV6-5|14|-
CASSPRSYNSPLHF
TGTGCCAGCAGCCCTCGCTCCTATAATTCACCCCTCCACTTT
>TRBJ2-6|-|TRBV5-1|14|-
CASSLYTGANVLTF
TGCGCCAGCAGCCTGTACACTGGGGCCAACGTCCTGACTTTC
>TRBJ2-7|once|TRBV30|14|TRBD1
CAWSVQGKSYEQYF
TGTGCCTGGAGTGTACAGGGGAAGTCCTACGAGCAGTACTTC
>TRBJ1-5|-|TRBV7-9|15|-
CASSPLEGSNQPQHF
TGTGCCAGCAGCCCCCTCGAGGGCAGCAATCAGCCCCAGCATTTT
>TRBJ1-1|-|TRBV6-1|15|-
CASSERKGEVSEAFF
TGTGCCAGCAGTGAAAGGAAGGGAGAAGTCTCTGAAGCTTTCTTT
>TRBJ2-3|-|TRBV9|14|TRBD1
CASSSVRTGDTQYF
TGTGCCAGCAGCTCCGTGAGGACAGGAGATACGCAGTATTTT
>TRBJ1-2|-|TRBV15|14|-
CATSRERGSYGYTF
TGTGCCACCAGCAGAGAAAGGGGTAGCTATGGCTACACCTTC
>TRBJ1-1|-|TRBV7-2|13|-
CASSSAWDTEAFF
TGTGCCAGCAGTAGCGCATGGGACACTGAAGCTTTCTTT
>TRBJ2-3|-|TRBV21-1|15|-
CASSPFPTSTDTQYF
TGTGCCAGCAGCCCCTTCCCCACTAGCACAGATACGCAGTATTTT
>TRBJ1-5|-|TRBV6-1|16|-
CASSEPSAYVNQPQHF
TGTGCCAGCAGTGAACCCTCTGCCTACGTGAATCAGCCCCAGCATTTT
>TRBJ2-5|-|TRBV7-7|14|-
CASSSTVFQETQYF
TGTGCTAGCAGCTCGACAGTCTTCCAAGAGACCCAGTACTTC
>TRBJ2-3|-|TRBV27|14|-
CASSLKQTRDTQYF
TGTGCCAGCAGTTTAAAACAAACGAGGGATACGCAGTATTTT
>TRBJ2-3|-|TRBV11-1|14|-
CASSRGSSTDTQYF
TGTGCCAGCAGCCGAGGCTCAAGCACAGATACGCAGTATTTT
>TRBJ1-2|-|TRBV30|12|TRBD1
CAWREQGGGYTF
TGTGCCTGGAGGGAACAGGGGGGTGGCTACACCTTC
>TRBJ2-3|-|TRBV7-6|15|-
CASSLLTSMSDTQYF
TGTGCCAGCAGCTTACTGACTAGTATGTCAGATACGCAGTATTTT
>TRBJ2-2|-|TRBV6-1|14|TRBD1
CASNRDRGTGELFF
TGTGCCAGCAACCGGGACAGGGGCACCGGGGAGCTGTTTTTT
>TRBJ2-7|-|TRBV29-1|15|TRBD1
CSVTTWTGPPYEQYF
TGCAGCGTCACTACATGGACAGGGCCCCCCTACGAGCAGTACTTC
>TRBJ2-7|-|TRBV11-2|15|TRBD2
CASSPQTSDTYEQYF
TGTGCCAGCAGCCCTCAGACTAGCGATACCTACGAGCAGTACTTC
>TRBJ1-5|-|TRBV5-1|15|-
CASSLEGRPDQPQHF
TGCGCCAGCAGCTTGGAGGGGCGCCCCGATCAGCCCCAGCATTTT
>TRBJ2-3|-|TRBV9|19|TRBD2
CASSVEWLAGRTTTDTQYF
TGTGCCAGCAGCGTAGAATGGCTAGCGGGCCGGACTACCACAGATACGCAGTATTTT
>TRBJ1-5|-|TRBV30|15|-
CAWSANGGLNQPQHF
TGTGCCTGGAGTGCTAACGGGGGGCTCAATCAGCCCCAGCATTTT
>TRBJ1-6|few|TRBV6-5|16|-
CASSYEWQGGNSPLHF
TGTGCCAGCAGTTACGAATGGCAGGGTGGGAATTCACCCCTCCACTTT
>TRBJ2-6|-|TRBV20-1|11|-
CSAGGANVLTF
TGCAGTGCGGGCGGGGCCAACGTCCTGACTTTC
>TRBJ2-5|-|TRBV2|13|-
CASTRDNQETQYF
TGTGCCAGCACCCGGGACAACCAAGAGACCCAGTACTTC
>TRBJ1-6|-|TRBV6-5|14|-
CASRLASGNSPLHF
TGTGCCAGTCGTTTGGCTTCGGGGAATTCACCCCTCCACTTT
>TRBJ2-1|-|TRBV11-1|13|-
CASSSHLGDEQFF
TGTGCCAGCAGCTCCCACCTAGGGGATGAGCAGTTCTTC
>TRBJ1-1|-|TRBV25-1|16|-
CASNFTMEEGNTEAFF
TGTGCCAGCAACTTTACCATGGAAGAGGGGAACACTGAAGCTTTCTTT
>TRBJ2-2|-|TRBV7-2|12|-
CASSRGVWELFF
TGTGCCAGCAGCCGGGGAGTCTGGGAGCTGTTTTTT
>TRBJ2-2|-|TRBV28|14|TRBD1
CASNIGQGTGELFF
TGTGCCAGCAATATAGGACAGGGAACCGGGGAGCTGTTTTTT
>TRBJ2-5|-|TRBV6-5|13|TRBD1
CASSRDRGETQYF
TGTGCCAGCAGCCGCGACAGGGGTGAGACCCAGTACTTC
>TRBJ2-7|-|TRBV19|12|-
CASTDRPYEQYF
TGTGCCAGTACGGACAGACCCTACGAGCAGTACTTC
>TRBJ2-7|-|TRBV6-1|13|-
CASRSGAPYEQYF
TGTGCCAGCAGGTCGGGAGCCCCCTACGAGCAGTACTTC
>TRBJ2-7|-|TRBV27|13|-
CASSPGRGNEQYF
TGTGCCAGCAGCCCTGGCAGGGGTAACGAGCAGTACTTC
>TRBJ1-4|-|TRBV6-5|15|TRBD1
CASSPPGQGFEKLFF
TGTGCCAGCAGTCCCCCGGGACAGGGGTTTGAAAAACTGTTTTTT
>TRBJ1-1|few|TRBV5-5|13|-
CASSVDSATEAFF
TGTGCCAGCAGCGTCGACAGCGCCACTGAAGCTTTCTTT
>TRBJ1-2|-|TRBV27|17|TRBD1
CASSKSTRTGAWNGYTF
TGTGCCAGCAGTAAATCTACCAGGACAGGGGCGTGGAATGGCTACACCTTC
>TRBJ2-5|-|TRBV5-5|15|TRBD1
CASSWGQGRGETQYF
TGTGCCAGCAGCTGGGGACAGGGGCGGGGAGAGACCCAGTACTTC